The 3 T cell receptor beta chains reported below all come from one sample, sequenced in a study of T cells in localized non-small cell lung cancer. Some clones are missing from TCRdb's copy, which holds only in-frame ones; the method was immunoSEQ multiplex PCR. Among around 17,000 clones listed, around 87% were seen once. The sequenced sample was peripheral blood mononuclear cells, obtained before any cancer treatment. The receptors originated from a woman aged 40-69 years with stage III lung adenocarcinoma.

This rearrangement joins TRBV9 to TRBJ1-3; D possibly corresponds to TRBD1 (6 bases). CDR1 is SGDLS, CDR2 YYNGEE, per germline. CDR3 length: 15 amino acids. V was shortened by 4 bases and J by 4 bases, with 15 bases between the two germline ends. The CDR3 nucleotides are TGTGCCAGCAGCCTGACAGGTTATTCCGGAAACACCATATATTTT. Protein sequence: CASSLTGYSGNTIYF.

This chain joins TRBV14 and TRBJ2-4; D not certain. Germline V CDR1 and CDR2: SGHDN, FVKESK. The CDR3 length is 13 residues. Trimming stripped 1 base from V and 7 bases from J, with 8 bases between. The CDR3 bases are TGTGCCAGCAGCCAAGCATTAGATAACATTCAGTACTTC. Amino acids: CASSQALDNIQYF. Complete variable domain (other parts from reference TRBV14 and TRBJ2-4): EAGVTQFPSHSVIEKGQTVTLRCDPISGHDNLYWYRRVMGKEIKFLLHFVKESKQDESGMPNNRFLAERTGGTYSTLKVQPAELEDSGVYFCASSQALDNIQYFGAGTRLSVL.

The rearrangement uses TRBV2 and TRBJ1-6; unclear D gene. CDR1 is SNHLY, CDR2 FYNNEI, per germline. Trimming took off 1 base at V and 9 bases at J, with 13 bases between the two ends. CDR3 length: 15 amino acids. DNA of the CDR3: TGTGCCAGCAGTGAAGAGTGGGGAGAGGGTTCACCCCTCCACTTT. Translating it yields CASSEEWGEGSPLHF.